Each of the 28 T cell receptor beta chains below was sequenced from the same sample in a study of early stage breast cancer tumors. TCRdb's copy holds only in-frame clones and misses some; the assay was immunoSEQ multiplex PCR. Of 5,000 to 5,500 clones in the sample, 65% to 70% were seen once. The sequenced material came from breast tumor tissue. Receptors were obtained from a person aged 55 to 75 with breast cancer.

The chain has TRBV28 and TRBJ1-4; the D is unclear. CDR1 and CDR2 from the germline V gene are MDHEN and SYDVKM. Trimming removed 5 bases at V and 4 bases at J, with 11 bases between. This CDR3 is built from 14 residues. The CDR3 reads CASSTPGFNEKLFF. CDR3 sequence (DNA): TGTGCCAGCAGTACGCCGGGATTTAATGAAAAACTGTTTTTT.

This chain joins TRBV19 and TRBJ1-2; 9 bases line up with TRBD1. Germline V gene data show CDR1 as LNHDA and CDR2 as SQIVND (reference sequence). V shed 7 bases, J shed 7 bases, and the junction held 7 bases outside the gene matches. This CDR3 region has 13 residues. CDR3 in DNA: TGTGCCAGTAATCCGGGGACAGGGCTTGGCTACACCTTC. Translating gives CASNPGTGLGYTF.

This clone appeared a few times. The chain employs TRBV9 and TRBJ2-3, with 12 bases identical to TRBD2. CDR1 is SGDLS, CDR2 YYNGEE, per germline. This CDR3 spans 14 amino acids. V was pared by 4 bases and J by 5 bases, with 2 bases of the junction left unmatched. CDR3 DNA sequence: TGTGCCAGCAGCACGGGACTAGCGGGAGATACGCAGTATTTT. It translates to CASSTGLAGDTQYF.

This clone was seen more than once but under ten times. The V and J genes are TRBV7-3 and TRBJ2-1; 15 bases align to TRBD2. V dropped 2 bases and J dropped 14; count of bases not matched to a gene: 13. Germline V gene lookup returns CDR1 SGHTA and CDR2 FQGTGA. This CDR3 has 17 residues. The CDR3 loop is CASSLAIPGLAGGLEFF. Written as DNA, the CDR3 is TGTGCCAGCAGCTTAGCTATCCCGGGACTAGCGGGGGGTTTGGAGTTCTTC.

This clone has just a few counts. The CDR3 DNA reads as TGTGCCATCAGTCCCCGGGCGGATTCACCCCTCCACTTT. Its translation: CAISPRADSPLHF. The chain joins TRBV10-3 to TRBJ1-6; D not resolved. There are 13 residues in the CDR3. Trimming left V 5 bases short and J 8 bases short, with 10 bases between. Germline lookup yields CDR1 ENHRY and CDR2 SYGVKD.

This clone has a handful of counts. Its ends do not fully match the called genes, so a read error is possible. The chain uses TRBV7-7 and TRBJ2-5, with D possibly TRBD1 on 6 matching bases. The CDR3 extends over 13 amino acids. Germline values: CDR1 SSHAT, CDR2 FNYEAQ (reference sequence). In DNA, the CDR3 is TGTGCTAGCAGCTTAGTACAGGGAGAGACCCAGTACTTC. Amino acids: CASSLVQGETQYF.

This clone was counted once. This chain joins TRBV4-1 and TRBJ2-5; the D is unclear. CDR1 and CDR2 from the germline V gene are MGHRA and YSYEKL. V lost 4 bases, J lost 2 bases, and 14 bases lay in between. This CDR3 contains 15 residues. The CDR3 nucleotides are TGCGCCAGCAGCCGCCTCCCAGCGAATCAAGAGACCCAGTACTTC. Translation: CASSRLPANQETQYF.

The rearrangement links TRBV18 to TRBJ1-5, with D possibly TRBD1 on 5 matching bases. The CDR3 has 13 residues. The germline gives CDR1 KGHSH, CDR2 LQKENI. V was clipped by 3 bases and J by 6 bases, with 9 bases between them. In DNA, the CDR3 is TGTGCCAGCTCACCGGGGGGGACTCAGCCCCAGCATTTT. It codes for CASSPGGTQPQHF.

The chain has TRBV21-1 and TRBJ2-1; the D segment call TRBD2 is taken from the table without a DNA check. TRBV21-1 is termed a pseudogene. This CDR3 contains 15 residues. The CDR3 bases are TGTGCCAGCAGCAAAGTCGAAACCCTTAGCAATGAGCAGTTCTTC. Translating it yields CASSKVETLSNEQFF.

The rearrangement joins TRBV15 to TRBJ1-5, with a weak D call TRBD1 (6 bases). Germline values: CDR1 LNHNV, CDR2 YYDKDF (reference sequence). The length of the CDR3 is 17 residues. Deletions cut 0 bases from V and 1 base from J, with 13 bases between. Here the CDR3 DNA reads TGTGCCACCAGCAGAGATCGCGGAGGGACAAGCAATCAGCCCCAGCATTTT. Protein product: CATSRDRGGTSNQPQHF. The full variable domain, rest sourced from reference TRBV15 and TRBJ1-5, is DAMVIQNPRYQVTQFGKPVTLSCSQTLNHNVMYWYQQKSSQAPKLLFHYYDKDFNNEADTPDNFQSRRPNTSFCFLDIRSPGLGDTAMYLCATSRDRGGTSNQPQHFGDGTRLSIL.

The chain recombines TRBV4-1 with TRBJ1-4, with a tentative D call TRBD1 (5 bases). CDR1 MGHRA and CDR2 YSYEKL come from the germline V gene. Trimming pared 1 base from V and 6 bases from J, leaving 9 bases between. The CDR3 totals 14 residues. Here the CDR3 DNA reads TGCGCCAGCAGCCAAGTGGGGACCCATGAAAAACTGTTTTTT. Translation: CASSQVGTHEKLFF.

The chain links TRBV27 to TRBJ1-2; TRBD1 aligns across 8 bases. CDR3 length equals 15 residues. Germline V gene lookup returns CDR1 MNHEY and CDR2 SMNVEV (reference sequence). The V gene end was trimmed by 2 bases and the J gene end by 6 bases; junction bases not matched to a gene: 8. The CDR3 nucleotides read TGTGCCAGCAGTTTACAGGGGGCGCGAAGTAATGGCTACACCTTC. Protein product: CASSLQGARSNGYTF.

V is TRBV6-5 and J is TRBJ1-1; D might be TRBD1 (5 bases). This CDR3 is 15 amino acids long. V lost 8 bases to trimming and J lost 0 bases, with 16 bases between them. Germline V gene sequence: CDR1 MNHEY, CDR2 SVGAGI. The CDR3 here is CASFRPPGMNTEAFF. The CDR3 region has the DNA TGTGCCAGCTTTCGTCCCCCAGGGATGAACACTGAAGCTTTCTTT.

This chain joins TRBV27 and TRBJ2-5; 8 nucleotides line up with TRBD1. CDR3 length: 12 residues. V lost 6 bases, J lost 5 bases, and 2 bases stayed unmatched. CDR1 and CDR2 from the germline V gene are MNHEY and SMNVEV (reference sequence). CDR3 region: CASRRDRETQYF. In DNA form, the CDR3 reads TGTGCCAGCAGGCGGGACAGGGAGACCCAGTACTTC.

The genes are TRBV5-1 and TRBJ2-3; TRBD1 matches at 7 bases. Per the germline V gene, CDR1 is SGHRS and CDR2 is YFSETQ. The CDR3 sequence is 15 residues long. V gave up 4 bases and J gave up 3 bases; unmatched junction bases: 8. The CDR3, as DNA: TGCGCCAGCAGCCCGGGGACAGCTGTGACAGATACGCAGTATTTT. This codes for CASSPGTAVTDTQYF.

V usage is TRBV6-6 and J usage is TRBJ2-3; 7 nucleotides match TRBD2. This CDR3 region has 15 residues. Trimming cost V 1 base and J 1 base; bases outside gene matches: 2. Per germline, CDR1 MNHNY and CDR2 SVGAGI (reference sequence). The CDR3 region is CASSYLGGGTDTQYF. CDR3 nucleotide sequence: TGTGCCAGCAGTTACTTGGGGGGGGGCACAGATACGCAGTATTTT.

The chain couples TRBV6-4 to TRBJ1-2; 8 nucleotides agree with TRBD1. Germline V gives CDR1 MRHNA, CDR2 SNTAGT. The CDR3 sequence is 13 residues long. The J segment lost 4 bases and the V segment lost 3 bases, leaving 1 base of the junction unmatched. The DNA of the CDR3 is TGTGCCAGCAGTGATACAGGGGGCTATGGCTACACCTTC. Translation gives CASSDTGGYGYTF.

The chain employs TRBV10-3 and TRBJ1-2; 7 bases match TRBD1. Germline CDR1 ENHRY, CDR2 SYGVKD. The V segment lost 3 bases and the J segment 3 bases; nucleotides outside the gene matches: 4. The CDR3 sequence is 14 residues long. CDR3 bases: TGTGCCATCAGTGACGACAGGGACTACTATGGCTACACCTTC. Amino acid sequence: CAISDDRDYYGYTF.

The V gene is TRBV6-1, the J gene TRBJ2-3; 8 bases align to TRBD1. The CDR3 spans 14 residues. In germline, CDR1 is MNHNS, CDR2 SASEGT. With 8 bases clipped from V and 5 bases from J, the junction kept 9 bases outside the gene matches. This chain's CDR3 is CASQPRGLIDTQYF. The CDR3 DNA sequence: TGTGCCAGCCAACCCAGGGGGCTTATAGATACGCAGTATTTT.

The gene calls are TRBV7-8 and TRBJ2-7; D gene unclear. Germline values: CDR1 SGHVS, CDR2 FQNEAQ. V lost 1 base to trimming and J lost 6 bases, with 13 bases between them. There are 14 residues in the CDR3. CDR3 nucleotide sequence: TGTGCCAGCAGCTTAGACGGGTCTAATGCCGAGCAGTACTTC. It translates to CASSLDGSNAEQYF.

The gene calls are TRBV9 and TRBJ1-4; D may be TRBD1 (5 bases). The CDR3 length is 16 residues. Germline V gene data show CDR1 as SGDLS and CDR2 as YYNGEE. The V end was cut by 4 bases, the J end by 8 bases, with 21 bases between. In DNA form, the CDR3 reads TGTGCCAGCAGCCCGAATCGTGGGACCGATGCCGAAAAACTGTTTTTT. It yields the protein CASSPNRGTDAEKLFF.

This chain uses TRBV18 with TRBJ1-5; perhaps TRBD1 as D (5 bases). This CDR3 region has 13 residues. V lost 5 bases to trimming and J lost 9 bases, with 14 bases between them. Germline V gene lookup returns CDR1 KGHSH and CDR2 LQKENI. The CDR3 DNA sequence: TGTGCCAGCTCATCATCAGCTACAGGGCCCCAGCATTTT. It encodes CASSSSATGPQHF.

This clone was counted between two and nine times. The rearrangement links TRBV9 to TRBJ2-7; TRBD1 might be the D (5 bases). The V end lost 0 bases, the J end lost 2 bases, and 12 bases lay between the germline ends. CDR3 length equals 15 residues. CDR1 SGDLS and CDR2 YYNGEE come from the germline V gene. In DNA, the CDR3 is TGTGCCAGCAGCGTAGCCCCAGGGCCCACCTACGAGCAGTACTTC. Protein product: CASSVAPGPTYEQYF.

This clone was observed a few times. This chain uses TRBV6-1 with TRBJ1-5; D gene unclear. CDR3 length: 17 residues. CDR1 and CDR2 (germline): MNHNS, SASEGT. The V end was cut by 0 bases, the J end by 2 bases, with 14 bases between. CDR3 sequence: CASSEAHRVLGNQPQHF. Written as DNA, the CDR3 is TGTGCCAGCAGTGAAGCGCATCGGGTCCTGGGCAATCAGCCCCAGCATTTT.

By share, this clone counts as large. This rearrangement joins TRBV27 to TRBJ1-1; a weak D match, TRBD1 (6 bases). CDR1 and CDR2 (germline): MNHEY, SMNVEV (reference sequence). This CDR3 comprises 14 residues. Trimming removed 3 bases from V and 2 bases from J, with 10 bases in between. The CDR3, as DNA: TGTGCCAGCAGTTTGGGGGGCGTTAACACTGAAGCTTTCTTT. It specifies CASSLGGVNTEAFF.

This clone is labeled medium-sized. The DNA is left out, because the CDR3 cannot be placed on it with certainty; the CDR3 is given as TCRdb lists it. This chain's CDR3 is CASSFGPGYEQYF. J is TRBJ2-7 and V is TRBV5-1; the table names TRBD2, a call not compared with the DNA. The CDR3 length equals 13 residues, ends included. The germline CDR1 and CDR2 sequences are SGHRS and YFSETQ.

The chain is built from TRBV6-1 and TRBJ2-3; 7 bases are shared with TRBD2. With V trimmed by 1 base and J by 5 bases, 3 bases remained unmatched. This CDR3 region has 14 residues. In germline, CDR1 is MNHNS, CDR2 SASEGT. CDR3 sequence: CASSEGGGGDTQYF. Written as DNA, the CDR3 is TGTGCCAGCAGTGAAGGGGGGGGAGGAGATACGCAGTATTTT.

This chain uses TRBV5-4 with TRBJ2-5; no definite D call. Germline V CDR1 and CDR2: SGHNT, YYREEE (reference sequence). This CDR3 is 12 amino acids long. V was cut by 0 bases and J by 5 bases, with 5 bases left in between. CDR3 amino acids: CASSLVAETQYF. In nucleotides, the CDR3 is TGTGCCAGCAGCTTGGTGGCTGAGACCCAGTACTTC.